This TCR beta chain was profiled in a study of early T cells in non-severe SARS-CoV-2 infection. Study-level information: Bulk RNA isolated from unsorted whole blood underwent sequencing; chains were not paired. Study results and caveats: Matches to VDJdb favored anti-spike CD8 responses and missed private and CD4 specificities.

Researchers attached unique molecular identifiers to individual cDNA molecules. One entry per CDR3 protein results from TCRdb running MiXCR on the 5' RACE reads. The sample has 100,000 to 130,000 distinct CDR3 sequences; roughly 12% are singletons. This CDR3 has 12 amino acids. Germline values: CDR1 MDHEN, CDR2 SYDVKM. Deletions cut 3 bases from V and 5 bases from J, with 8 bases between. This clonotype was detected ten times or more. Antigen specificity is unknown. The specimen was whole blood. The rearrangement uses TRBV28 and TRBJ2-7; D unclear. The receptor comes from an adult who was a healthcare worker with PCR-confirmed SARS-CoV-2 infection or an uninfected control (not recorded which). CDR3: CASSFFPHEQYF. For the CDR3, the DNA is TGTGCCAGCAGTTTTTTTCCGCACGAGCAGTACTTC.